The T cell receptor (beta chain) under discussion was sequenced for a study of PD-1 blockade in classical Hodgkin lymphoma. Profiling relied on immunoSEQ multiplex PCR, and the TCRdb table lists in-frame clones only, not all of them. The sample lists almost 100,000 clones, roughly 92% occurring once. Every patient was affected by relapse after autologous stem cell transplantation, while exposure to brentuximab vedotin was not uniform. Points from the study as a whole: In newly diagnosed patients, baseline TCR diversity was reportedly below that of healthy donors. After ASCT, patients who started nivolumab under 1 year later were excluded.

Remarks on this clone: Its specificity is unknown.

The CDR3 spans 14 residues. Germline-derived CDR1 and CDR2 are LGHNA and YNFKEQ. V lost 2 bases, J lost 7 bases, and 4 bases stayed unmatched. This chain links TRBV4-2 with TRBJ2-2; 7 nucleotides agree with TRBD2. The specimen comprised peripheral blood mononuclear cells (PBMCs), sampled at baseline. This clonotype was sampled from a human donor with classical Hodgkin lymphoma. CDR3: CASSQLGGDGELFF. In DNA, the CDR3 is TGTGCCAGCAGCCAACTGGGGGGGGACGGGGAGCTGTTTTTT.